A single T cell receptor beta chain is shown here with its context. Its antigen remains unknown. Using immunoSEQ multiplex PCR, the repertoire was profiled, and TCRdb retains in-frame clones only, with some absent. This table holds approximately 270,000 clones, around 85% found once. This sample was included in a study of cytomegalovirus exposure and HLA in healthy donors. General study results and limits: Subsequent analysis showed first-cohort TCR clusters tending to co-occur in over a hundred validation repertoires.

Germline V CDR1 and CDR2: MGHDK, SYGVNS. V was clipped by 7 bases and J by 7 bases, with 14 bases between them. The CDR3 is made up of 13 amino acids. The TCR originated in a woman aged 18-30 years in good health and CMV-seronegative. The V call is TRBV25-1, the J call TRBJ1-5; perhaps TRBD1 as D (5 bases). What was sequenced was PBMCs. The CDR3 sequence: CASTGEVGQPQHF. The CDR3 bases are TGTGCCAGCACGGGGGAAGTTGGACAGCCCCAGCATTTT.